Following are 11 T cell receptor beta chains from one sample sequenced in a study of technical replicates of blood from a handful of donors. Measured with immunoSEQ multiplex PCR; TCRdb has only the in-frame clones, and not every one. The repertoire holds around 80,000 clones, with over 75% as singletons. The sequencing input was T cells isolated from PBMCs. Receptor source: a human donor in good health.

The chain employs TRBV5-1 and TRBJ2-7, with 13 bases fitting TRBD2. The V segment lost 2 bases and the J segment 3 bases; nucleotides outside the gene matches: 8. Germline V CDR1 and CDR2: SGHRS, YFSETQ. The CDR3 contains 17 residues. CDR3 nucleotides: TGCGCCAGCAGCTTTGACGGACTAGCGGGAGAACACTACGAGCAGTACTTC. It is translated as CASSFDGLAGEHYEQYF.

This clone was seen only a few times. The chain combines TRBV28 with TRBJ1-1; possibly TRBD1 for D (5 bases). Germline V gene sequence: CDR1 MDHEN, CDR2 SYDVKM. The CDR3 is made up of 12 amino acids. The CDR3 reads CAIRGGTAEAFF. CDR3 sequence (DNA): TGTGCTATTCGGGGCGGGACGGCTGAAGCTTTCTTT.

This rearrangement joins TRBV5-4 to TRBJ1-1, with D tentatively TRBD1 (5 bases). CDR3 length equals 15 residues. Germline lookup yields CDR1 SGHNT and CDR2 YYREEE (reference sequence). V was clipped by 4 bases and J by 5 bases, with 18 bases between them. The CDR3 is CASSVQAGLSTEAFF. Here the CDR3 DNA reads TGTGCCAGCAGCGTACAGGCTGGGTTAAGTACTGAAGCTTTCTTT.

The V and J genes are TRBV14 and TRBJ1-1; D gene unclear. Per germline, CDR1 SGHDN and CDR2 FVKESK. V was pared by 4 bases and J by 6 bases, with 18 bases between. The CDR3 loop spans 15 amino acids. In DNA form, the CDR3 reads TGTGCCAGCAGCCTCCTGCCCCCGGGGTTCGCTGAAGCTTTCTTT. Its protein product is CASSLLPPGFAEAFF.

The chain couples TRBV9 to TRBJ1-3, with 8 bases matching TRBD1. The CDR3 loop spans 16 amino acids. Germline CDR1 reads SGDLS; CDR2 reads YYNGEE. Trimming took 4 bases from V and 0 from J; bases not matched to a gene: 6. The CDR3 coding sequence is TGTGCCAGCAGCTCCACAGGGGGATACTCTGGAAACACCATATATTTT. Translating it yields CASSSTGGYSGNTIYF. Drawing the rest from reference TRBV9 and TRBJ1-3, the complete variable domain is DSGVTQTPKHLITATGQRVTLRCSPRSGDLSVYWYQQSLDQGLQFLIQYYNGEERAKGNILERFSAQQFPDLHSELNLSSLELGDSALYFCASSSTGGYSGNTIYFGEGSWLTVV.

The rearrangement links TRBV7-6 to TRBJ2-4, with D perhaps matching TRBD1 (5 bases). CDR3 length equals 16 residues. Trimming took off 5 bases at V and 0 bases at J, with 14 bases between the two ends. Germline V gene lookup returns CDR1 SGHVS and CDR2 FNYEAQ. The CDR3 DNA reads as TGTGCCAGCAGCCCCGACAGCCTCATAGCCAAAAACATTCAGTACTTC. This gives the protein CASSPDSLIAKNIQYF.

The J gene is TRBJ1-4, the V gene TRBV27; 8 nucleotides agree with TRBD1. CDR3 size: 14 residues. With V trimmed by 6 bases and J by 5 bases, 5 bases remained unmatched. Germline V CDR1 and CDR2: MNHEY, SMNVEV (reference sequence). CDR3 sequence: CASSGQGVNEKLFF. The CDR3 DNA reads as TGTGCCAGCAGCGGACAGGGTGTAAATGAAAAACTGTTTTTT.

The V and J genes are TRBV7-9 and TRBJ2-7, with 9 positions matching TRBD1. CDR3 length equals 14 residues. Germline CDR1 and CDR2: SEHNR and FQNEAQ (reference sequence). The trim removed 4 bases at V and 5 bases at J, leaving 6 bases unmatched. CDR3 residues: CASSSPGQGHEQYF. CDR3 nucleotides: TGTGCCAGCAGCTCTCCGGGACAGGGCCACGAGCAGTACTTC.

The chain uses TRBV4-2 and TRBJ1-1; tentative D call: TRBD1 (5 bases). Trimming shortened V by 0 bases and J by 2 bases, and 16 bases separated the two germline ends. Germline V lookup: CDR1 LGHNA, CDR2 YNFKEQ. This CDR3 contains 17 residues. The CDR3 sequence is CASSQDSHLGQNTEAFF. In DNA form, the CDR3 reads TGTGCCAGCAGCCAAGATTCCCACCTTGGACAAAACACTGAAGCTTTCTTT.

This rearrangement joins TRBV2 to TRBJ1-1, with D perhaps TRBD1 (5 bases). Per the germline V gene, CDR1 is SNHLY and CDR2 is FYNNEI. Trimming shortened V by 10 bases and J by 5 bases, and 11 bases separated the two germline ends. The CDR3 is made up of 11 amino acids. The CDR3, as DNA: TGTGCCATATGGGGGGGGACTGAAGCTTTCTTT. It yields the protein CAIWGGTEAFF. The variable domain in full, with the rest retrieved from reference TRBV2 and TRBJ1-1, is EPEVTQTPSHQVTQMGQEVILRCVPISNHLYFYWYRQILGQKVEFLVSFYNNEISEKSEIFDDQFSVERPDGSNFTLKIRSTKLEDSAMYFCAIWGGTEAFFGQGTRLTVV.

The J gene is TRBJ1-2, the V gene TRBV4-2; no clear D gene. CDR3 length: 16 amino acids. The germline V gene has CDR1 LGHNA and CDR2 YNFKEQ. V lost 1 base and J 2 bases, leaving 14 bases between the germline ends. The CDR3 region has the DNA TGTGCCAGCAGCCAAGCCCCCAAGGAGCTCAACTATGGCTACACCTTC. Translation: CASSQAPKELNYGYTF.